Listed here is a single T cell receptor beta chain. The data derive from a study of shared clonotypes between healthy human individuals. Trimming left V 6 bases short and J 2 bases short, with 14 bases between. The germline V gene encodes CDR1 SGDLS and CDR2 YYNGEE. CDR3 length: 14 residues. TCRdb's copy holds only in-frame clones and misses some; the assay was immunoSEQ multiplex PCR. Of under 150,000 clones in the sample, around 66% were seen once. The specimen sequenced was memory CD8+ T cells sorted from blood. Subset denoted: CD45RO+ cells pooled with CCR7-negative TemRA cells. The V gene is TRBV9, the J gene TRBJ1-1; D perhaps matches TRBD1 (6 bases). This clonotype originated in a woman aged 25 to 39 in good health. The CDR3 region has the DNA TGTGCCAGCACTTACGGGGGCACAAACACTGAAGCTTTCTTT. Translated, it gives CASTYGGTNTEAFF. Variable domain in full (rest from reference TRBV9 and TRBJ1-1): DSGVTQTPKHLITATGQRVTLRCSPRSGDLSVYWYQQSLDQGLQFLIQYYNGEERAKGNILERFSAQQFPDLHSELNLSSLELGDSALYFCASTYGGTNTEAFFGQGTRLTVV.